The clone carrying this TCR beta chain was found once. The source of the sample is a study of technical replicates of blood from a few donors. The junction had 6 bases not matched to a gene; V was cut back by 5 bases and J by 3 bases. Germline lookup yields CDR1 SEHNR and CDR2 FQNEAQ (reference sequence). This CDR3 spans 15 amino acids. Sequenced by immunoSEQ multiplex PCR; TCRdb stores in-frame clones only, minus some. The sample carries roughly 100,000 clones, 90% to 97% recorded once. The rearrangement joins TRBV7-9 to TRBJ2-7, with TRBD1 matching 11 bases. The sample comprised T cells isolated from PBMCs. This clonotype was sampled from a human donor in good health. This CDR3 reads CASSVSGTGGYEQYF. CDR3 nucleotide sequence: TGTGCCAGCAGCGTTTCCGGGACAGGGGGCTACGAGCAGTACTTC. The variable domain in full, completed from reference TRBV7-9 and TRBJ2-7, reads DTGVSQNPRHKITKRGQNVTFRCDPISEHNRLYWYRQTLGQGPEFLTYFQNEAQLEKSRLLSDRFSAERPKGSFSTLEIQRTEQGDSAMYLCASSVSGTGGYEQYFGPGTRLTVT.